This section outlines one T cell receptor (beta chain) sequence together with its context. Sequencing used cDNA as its template, made by extracting RNA and reverse transcribing it. The assay was immunoSEQ multiplex PCR, and TCRdb's table has in-frame clones only and misses some. Counted here are approximately 160,000 clones, roughly 60% occurring once; the ten biggest clones make up approximately 15%. Treatment: oral pan-JAK inhibitor, 5-10 mg twice daily. The data were taken from a study of CD8+ T cells in alopecia areata. The germline CDR1 and CDR2 sequences are SQVTM and ANQGSEA. V shed 3 bases and J shed 6 bases, with 6 bases lying between them. The CDR3 extends over 11 amino acids.

The sequence derives from a human donor with alopecia areata. Sequences were derived from CD4+ T cells sorted from blood, sampled at week 24, from a patient treated with tofacitinib. The chain couples TRBV29-1 to TRBJ2-1; D unclear. Here the CDR3 DNA reads TGCAGCGTTGACAGGTTCAATGAGCAGTTCTTC. Amino acid sequence: CSVDRFNEQFF.